The source of this TCR beta chain is a study of blood T cell repertoires in COVID-19. Sequenced by immunoSEQ multiplex PCR; TCRdb stores in-frame clones only, minus some. The sample has approximately 210,000 clones; approximately 84% are singletons. This TCR derives from a man aged 35 to 55 who had recovered from COVID-19. The sample consisted of PBMCs or T cells enriched from blood (not recorded which).

The CDR3 loop reads CASSQGPGGGLSYNEQFF. The CDR3 nucleotides are TGCGCCAGCAGCCAAGGCCCCGGGGGGGGCCTCTCCTACAATGAGCAGTTCTTC. The V gene is TRBV4-1, the J gene TRBJ2-1; 8 positions match TRBD2. Germline V gene sequence: CDR1 MGHRA, CDR2 YSYEKL. V trimming: 1 base; J trimming: 0 bases; junction bases outside the gene matches: 8. This CDR3 contains 18 residues.